Listed below are T cell receptor beta chains from one sample, sequenced in a study of blood T cell repertoires in COVID-19. Generated by immunoSEQ multiplex PCR, the TCRdb table keeps only in-frame clones and is missing some. The table records 170,000 or so clones, roughly 84% of them present only once. Sequences were obtained from peripheral blood. These receptor sequences come from a man aged 50-60 years with active or convalescent COVID-19. Both conserved end residues are part of each CDR3. D genes are given only for firm matches. Expanded clones are given a class, and other clones once, few, many or no size at all.

clone size: .
D gene: .
J gene: TRBJ2-5
V gene: TRBV28
CDR3 protein: CASNVGGVRETQYF
CDR3 DNA: TGTGCCAGCAACGTAGGGGGGGTCCGGGAGACCCAGTACTTC

clone size: .
D gene: TRBD2
J gene: TRBJ2-5
V gene: TRBV7-9
CDR3 protein: CASSPLTSGGQETQYF
CDR3 DNA: TGTGCCAGCAGCCCCTTGACTAGCGGGGGCCAAGAGACCCAGTACTTC

clone size: .
D gene: .
J gene: TRBJ2-5
V gene: TRBV25-1
CDR3 protein: CASSELERSGDQETQYF
CDR3 DNA: TGTGCCAGCAGTGAATTGGAAAGGTCAGGTGACCAAGAGACCCAGTACTTC

clone size: .
D gene: TRBD1
J gene: TRBJ1-1
V gene: TRBV5-1
CDR3 protein: CASRGQGQDTEAFF
CDR3 DNA: TGCGCCAGCAGGGGACAGGGTCAGGACACTGAAGCTTTCTTT

clone size: .
D gene: TRBD2
J gene: TRBJ2-1
V gene: TRBV7-9
CDR3 protein: CASSPGTSGLGEQFF
CDR3 DNA: TGTGCCAGCAGCCCTGGGACTAGCGGTCTCGGTGAGCAGTTCTTC

clone size: .
D gene: TRBD1
J gene: TRBJ1-4
V gene: TRBV5-1
CDR3 protein: CASSPGQISTNEKLFF
CDR3 DNA: TGCGCCAGCAGCCCGGGACAGATCTCAACTAATGAAAAACTGTTTTTT

clone size: .
D gene: TRBD2
J gene: TRBJ2-5
V gene: TRBV11-3
CDR3 protein: CASRKVSGGPKETQYF
CDR3 DNA: TGTGCCAGTCGGAAAGTAAGCGGGGGCCCAAAGGAGACCCAGTACTTC

clone size: few
D gene: .
J gene: TRBJ2-1
V gene: TRBV5-1
CDR3 protein: CASSAAVGANLNEQFF
CDR3 DNA: TGCGCCAGCAGCGCCGCCGTGGGCGCAAATTTGAATGAGCAGTTCTTC

clone size: .
D gene: .
J gene: TRBJ2-3
V gene: TRBV19
CDR3 protein: CASSARKAGLSTDTQYF
CDR3 DNA: TGTGCCAGTAGTGCGCGAAAAGCGGGCCTTAGCACAGATACGCAGTATTTT

clone size: .
D gene: TRBD1
J gene: TRBJ1-1
V gene: TRBV12-3/TRBV12-4
CDR3 protein: CASGRTGGTEAFF
CDR3 DNA: TGTGCCAGCGGCAGGACAGGAGGGACTGAAGCTTTCTTT

clone size: .
D gene: .
J gene: TRBJ2-6
V gene: TRBV7-2
CDR3 protein: CASSIPSGANVLTF
CDR3 DNA: TGTGCCAGCAGCATTCCATCTGGGGCCAACGTCCTGACTTTC

clone size: .
D gene: .
J gene: TRBJ1-2
V gene: TRBV19
CDR3 protein: CASSIGPYGYTF
CDR3 DNA: TGTGCCAGTAGTATAGGGCCTTATGGCTACACCTTC

clone size: .
D gene: TRBD2
J gene: TRBJ2-3
V gene: TRBV5-1
CDR3 protein: CASVFSGRVTDTQYF
CDR3 DNA: TGCGCCAGTGTATTCAGCGGGAGGGTCACAGATACGCAGTATTTT

clone size: .
D gene: .
J gene: TRBJ1-5
V gene: TRBV5-8
CDR3 protein: CASSLEPGQPQHF
CDR3 DNA: TGTGCCAGCAGCTTGGAACCCGGTCAGCCCCAGCATTTT

clone size: .
D gene: .
J gene: TRBJ2-1
V gene: TRBV11-3
CDR3 protein: CASSLERAGYNEQFF
CDR3 DNA: TGTGCCAGCAGCTTAGAGAGGGCAGGCTACAATGAGCAGTTCTTC

clone size: .
D gene: TRBD1
J gene: TRBJ1-6
V gene: TRBV4-2
CDR3 protein: CASSQDDRVRSPLHF
CDR3 DNA: TGTGCCAGCAGCCAAGACGACAGGGTACGGTCACCCCTCCACTTT

clone size: .
D gene: TRBD1
J gene: TRBJ1-4
V gene: TRBV6-4
CDR3 protein: CASSTGTGYNEKLFF
CDR3 DNA: TGTGCCAGCAGTACCGGGACAGGGTATAATGAAAAACTGTTTTTT

clone size: .
D gene: .
J gene: TRBJ2-2
V gene: TRBV2
CDR3 protein: CASSGGTRTGELFF
CDR3 DNA: TGTGCCAGCAGCGGGGGAACACGAACCGGGGAGCTGTTTTTT

clone size: .
D gene: TRBD1
J gene: TRBJ2-1
V gene: TRBV27
CDR3 protein: CASSVTDRGLNEQFF
CDR3 DNA: TGTGCCAGCAGCGTAACGGACAGGGGCCTCAATGAGCAGTTCTTC

clone size: .
D gene: TRBD2
J gene: TRBJ2-1
V gene: TRBV4-3
CDR3 protein: CASSQTLSGGNNEQFF
CDR3 DNA: TGCGCCAGCAGCCAAACCCTTAGCGGGGGAAACAATGAGCAGTTCTTC

clone size: .
D gene: TRBD2
J gene: TRBJ2-7
V gene: TRBV28
CDR3 protein: CASRKTSGINEQYF
CDR3 DNA: TGTGCCAGCAGAAAGACTAGCGGGATCAACGAGCAGTACTTC

clone size: .
D gene: TRBD1
J gene: TRBJ2-7
V gene: TRBV5-1
CDR3 protein: CASSPPGQGLRQYF
CDR3 DNA: TGCGCCAGCAGCCCCCCGGGACAGGGGTTGCGGCAGTACTTC